This section outlines one T cell receptor (beta chain) sequence together with its context. Its antigen is undetermined. The data are from a study of beta chain features in type 1 diabetes. Notes on the study in general: Moderate but significant shortening of TCRB CDR3s was recorded in all four CD4+ subsets from Type 1 diabetes patients.

Populations obtained by sorting all exceeded 95% purity. CDR1 is LNHNV, CDR2 YYDKDF, per germline (reference sequence). CDR3 length: 15 residues. Trimming removed 3 bases from V and 1 base from J, with 12 bases in between. The authors reverse transcribed all of the isolated RNA, so sequencing captured expressed TCRB transcripts. Repertoires were generated with immunoSEQ multiplex PCR, while TCRdb's copy carries only in-frame clones and drops some. The data show approximately 140,000 clones, 9% seen once. The gene calls are TRBV15 and TRBJ1-1; maybe TRBD1 (6 bases). Sequencing was done on a sample of central memory CD4+ T cells from blood. This clonotype was obtained from a man aged 25-45 years with type 1 diabetes. The CDR3 DNA reads TGTGCCACCAGCAGGGGAGACAGGCAGAACACTGAAGCTTTCTTT. It codes for CATSRGDRQNTEAFF.